This TCR beta chain was recorded in a study of blood T cell repertoires in COVID-19. Study-level information: The United States, Italy and Spain were the sources of the acute and convalescent COVID-19 samples. The cDNA or gDNA used as material had been derived from T cells, B-cell-depleted T cells, or PBMCs.

The CDR3 consists of 14 residues. V trimming: 3 bases; J trimming: 3 bases; junction bases outside the gene matches: 2. CDR1 SGHAT and CDR2 FQNNGV come from the germline V gene. A remark on this clone: The same CDR3 also results from other DNA sequences found in this sample.

Authors' analysis steps: Estimated nucleated cell counts came from reference gene primer amplification. Sequencing used immunoSEQ multiplex PCR; TCRdb keeps in-frame clones, though not all of them. V and J calls and clone size are copied from that table; D and trimming were computed from the DNA. The sample holds roughly 73,000 clones, nearly 90% seen once. This chain uses TRBV11-2 with TRBJ1-5; 7 bases match TRBD1. What was sequenced was peripheral blood. This clonotype was obtained from a man at least 80 years old with acute or convalescent COVID-19. The chain's CDR3 is CASSLTGTNQPQHF. The CDR3 bases are TGTGCCAGCAGCTTGACAGGGACCAATCAGCCCCAGCATTTT.